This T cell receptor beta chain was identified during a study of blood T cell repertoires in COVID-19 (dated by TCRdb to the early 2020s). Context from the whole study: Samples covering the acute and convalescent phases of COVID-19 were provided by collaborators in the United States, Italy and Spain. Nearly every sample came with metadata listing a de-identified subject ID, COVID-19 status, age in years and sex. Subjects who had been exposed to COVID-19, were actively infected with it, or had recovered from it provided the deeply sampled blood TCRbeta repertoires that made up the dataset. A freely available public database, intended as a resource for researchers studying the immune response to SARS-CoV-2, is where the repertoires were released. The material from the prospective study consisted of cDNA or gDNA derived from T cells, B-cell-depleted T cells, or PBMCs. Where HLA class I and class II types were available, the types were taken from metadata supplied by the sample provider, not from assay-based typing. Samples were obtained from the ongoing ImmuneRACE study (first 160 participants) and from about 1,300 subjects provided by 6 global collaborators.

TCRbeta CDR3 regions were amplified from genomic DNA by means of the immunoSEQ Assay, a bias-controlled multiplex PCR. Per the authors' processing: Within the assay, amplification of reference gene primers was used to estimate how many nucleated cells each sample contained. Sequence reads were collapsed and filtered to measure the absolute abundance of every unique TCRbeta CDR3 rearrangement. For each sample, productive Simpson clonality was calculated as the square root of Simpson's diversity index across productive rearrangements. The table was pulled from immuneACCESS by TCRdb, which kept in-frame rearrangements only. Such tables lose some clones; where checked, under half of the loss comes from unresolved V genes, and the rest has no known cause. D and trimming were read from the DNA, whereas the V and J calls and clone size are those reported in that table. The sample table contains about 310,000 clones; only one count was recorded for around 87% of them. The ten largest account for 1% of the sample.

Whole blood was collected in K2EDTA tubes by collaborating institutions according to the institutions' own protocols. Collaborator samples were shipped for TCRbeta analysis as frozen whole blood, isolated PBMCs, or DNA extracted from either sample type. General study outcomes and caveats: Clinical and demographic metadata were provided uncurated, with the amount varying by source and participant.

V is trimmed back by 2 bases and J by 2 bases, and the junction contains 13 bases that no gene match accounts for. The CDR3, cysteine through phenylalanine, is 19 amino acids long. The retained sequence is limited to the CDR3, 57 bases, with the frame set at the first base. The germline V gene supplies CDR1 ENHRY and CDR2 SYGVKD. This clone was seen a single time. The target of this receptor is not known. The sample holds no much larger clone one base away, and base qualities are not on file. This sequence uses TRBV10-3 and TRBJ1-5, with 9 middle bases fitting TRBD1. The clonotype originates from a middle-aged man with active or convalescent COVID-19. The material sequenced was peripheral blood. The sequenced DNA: TGTGCCATCAGTGAGCTGGATGGGACAGGGACTTTGGGCAATCAGCCCCAGCATTTT. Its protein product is CAISELDGTGTLGNQPQHF.